The rows below give T cell receptor beta chains drawn from one sample of a study of blood T cell repertoires in COVID-19. The protocol was immunoSEQ multiplex PCR, while the TCRdb copy is restricted to in-frame clones and leaves out a portion. Here the sample spans some 130,000 clones, around 83% being singletons. Sequencing was done on a sample of peripheral blood. These receptor sequences come from a human donor in a cohort sampled during active COVID-19. Both conserved end residues are part of each CDR3. A D gene is named only where the DNA matches it firmly.

V gene	J gene	D gene	CDR3 protein	CDR3 DNA
TRBV19	TRBJ1-5	-	CASTAEGQPQHF	TGTGCCAGTACCGCAGAGGGTCAGCCCCAGCATTTT
TRBV2	TRBJ2-4	TRBD2	CASTPGGQVDIQYF	TGTGCCAGCACCCCGGGGGGGCAGGTGGACATTCAGTACTTC
TRBV7-2	TRBJ2-3	TRBD1	CASSAGQGAPTDTQYF	TGTGCCAGCAGCGCGGGACAGGGGGCACCCACAGATACGCAGTATTTT
TRBV29-1	TRBJ1-1	-	CSVVCRKEAEAFF	TGCAGCGTGGTCTGTCGGAAAGAGGCTGAAGCTTTCTTT
TRBV18	TRBJ2-3	TRBD2	CASSPSERESDTQYF	TGTGCCAGCTCACCTAGCGAGCGGGAGTCAGATACGCAGTATTTT
TRBV18	TRBJ2-5	TRBD1	CASSPGTGVQETQYF	TGTGCCAGCTCACCGGGGACAGGCGTCCAAGAGACCCAGTACTTC
TRBV7-3	TRBJ2-7	-	CASSLMGGSYEQYF	TGTGCCAGCAGCTTAATGGGGGGTTCCTACGAGCAGTACTTC
TRBV6-5	TRBJ2-7	-	CASSPAYEQYF	TGTGCCAGCAGTCCGGCCTACGAGCAGTACTTC
TRBV5-5	TRBJ1-4	TRBD1	CASSSRDRGLNEKLFF	TGTGCCAGCAGCTCCCGAGACAGGGGGCTTAATGAAAAACTGTTTTTT
TRBV10-3	TRBJ2-3	TRBD1	CAISTTDRGGRDTQYF	TGTGCCATCAGTACCACTGACAGGGGGGGTAGGGATACGCAGTATTTT
TRBV7-2	TRBJ2-1	TRBD1	CASSPDRGRSDEQFF	TGTGCCAGCAGTCCTGACAGGGGGCGCTCGGATGAGCAGTTCTTC
TRBV6-5	TRBJ1-1	-	CASSYSPVATEAFF	TGTGCCAGCAGTTACTCGCCAGTAGCCACTGAAGCTTTCTTT
TRBV5-1	TRBJ2-1	-	CASSLSAEYEQFF	TGCGCCAGCAGCTTGTCGGCGGAGTATGAGCAGTTCTTC
TRBV7-9	TRBJ1-2	-	CASSLLGGGVLPYTF	TGTGCCAGCAGCCTGCTCGGGGGGGGCGTTTTGCCCTACACCTTC
TRBV5-6	TRBJ2-7	TRBD2	CASSLEGTSAYEQYF	TGTGCCAGCAGCTTGGAGGGGACTAGCGCCTACGAGCAGTACTTC